The clone carrying this TCR beta chain was seen only a few times. The germline V gene encodes CDR1 MDHEN and CDR2 SYDVKM. This CDR3 has 13 residues. V shed 6 bases, J shed 8 bases, and the junction held 7 bases outside the gene matches. As processed by the authors: Amplifying reference gene primers gave estimates of nucleated cell counts. Assay used: immunoSEQ multiplex PCR; TCRdb lists only in-frame clones, some missing. The D gene and trimming were derived from the DNA, and the V and J assignments and clone size from that table. The table has about 200,000 clones, more than 70% seen once. These data come from a study of blood T cell repertoires in COVID-19. Study summary: PBMCs, B-cell-depleted T cells, or T cells were the source of the cDNA or gDNA that made up the material.

Sequenced sample: peripheral blood. The J gene is TRBJ1-2, the V gene TRBV28; 9 bases are shared with TRBD1. This receptor was identified in an elderly woman with active or convalescent COVID-19. DNA for the CDR3: TGTGCCAGCAGCCAGAATGGACAGGGGGGCTACACCTTC. Protein sequence: CASSQNGQGGYTF.